This entry features one T cell receptor (beta chain) sequence. This clone's antigen is unknown. There are no base qualities to consult, and no much larger clone falls within one base. The CDR3 regions of human TCRbeta chains were analyzed by immunosequencing. Turning to the authors' computational methods: TCRs in the repertoires were compared against a reference library of SARS-CoV-2-specific TCRs that had been generated with the MIRA antigen-specificity platform. Breadth was defined as the fraction of unique TCRs that were SARS-CoV-2-associated, and depth was defined as the fraction of total T cells that were SARS-CoV-2-associated. Using the MIRA data, each spike-specific TCR was assigned both to the spike region to which the TCR was reactive and to a CD4 or CD8 class. Log10-transformed breadth and depth values were compared by one-way ANOVA with Sidak's multiple comparisons tests. TCRdb carries this immuneACCESS record with in-frame sequences only. Its versions omit some clonotypes, under half of them owing to an unresolved V gene in the studies checked, with the rest unexplained. V and J calls and clone size are as listed in that table; D and trimming were resolved from the DNA. The sample records 50,000 to 85,000 clones, 70% to 80% of which are singletons. The ten largest make up roughly 21% of the sample.

CDR1 and CDR2 are read off the germline V gene (reference sequence) as LNHDA and SQIVND. V loses 6 bases at its end and J loses 4 bases; junction bases beyond the gene matches: 9. CDR3 length: 15 amino acids, cysteine to phenylalanine. Just CDR3 DNA is preserved here, 45 bases in frame from base 1. This record belongs to a study of T cell responses to AZD1222 COVID-19 vaccine (dated by TCRdb to the early 2020s). Regarding the complete study: A total of about 240 trial participants underwent TCR sequencing, of whom around 200 received two doses of AZD1222 and approximately 25 received two doses of the MenACWY control vaccine. Trial participants were enrolled by age into subgroups of 18-55, 56-69 and 70-plus years, and about 150, 27 and 61 TCR-sequenced participants, respectively, were included in these subgroups. The full study reports these points: Spike-specific TCR breadth and depth rose significantly after two AZD1222 doses compared with day 0 and with MenACWY recipients. Conclusions about previously exposed vaccinees were limited because only six AZD1222 recipients were SARS-CoV-2 seropositive at baseline. Because no day 14 peak-response samples were available, repertoires were characterized only after the peak T cell response. CD4 TCRs associated with the vaccine covered the entire spike protein, and the dominant responses were in regions 160-218 and 743-854. In the small 56-69-year group, the increase in depth fell short of significance, most likely because of low power. Most participants were white British and females outnumbered males, and the authors suggested that clonal diversity may have been underestimated. Epitopes outside the regions mutated in the B.1.351 and B.1.1.7 variants were reportedly recognized by nearly half of the unique spike-specific TCRs.

Interpreted using the paper, the time point label stands for: baseline before first vaccination. The treatment or condition label, read with the paper, signifies: meningococcal conjugate vaccine given as trial control. Vaccinee samples were obtained from the UK trials COV001 and COV002, which included a single-blind randomized controlled phase 2/3 trial of AZD1222 (ChAdOx1 nCoV-19) in healthy adults. For TCRbeta chain sequencing, PBMC samples were collected from trial participants at day 0 and at day 28 after the second dose. This clonotype was obtained from an adult in good health. Here the sequenced sample was peripheral blood, taken on day 0 of MenACWY control vaccination. The sequence joins TRBV19 to TRBJ2-4, with 7 junctional bases fitting TRBD1. The nucleotide sequence reads as follows: TGTGCCAGTAGCATACAGGGGACGGAGAAAAACATTCAGTACTTC. Translated, this gives CASSIQGTEKNIQYF.